These 32 T cell receptor beta chains were all obtained from the same sample, sequenced in a study of cytomegalovirus exposure and HLA in healthy donors. Amplification used 60 Vbeta primers and 13 Jbeta primers. The protocol was immunoSEQ multiplex PCR, while the TCRdb copy is restricted to in-frame clones and leaves out a portion. The sample carries 150,000 to 200,000 clones, less than 80% recorded once. Specimen: PBMCs. Receptors originate from a woman between 40 and 55 years old in good health and CMV-seronegative.

The chain is built from TRBV2 and TRBJ2-7; possible D gene TRBD2, 6 bases. The germline V and J ends were trimmed by 1 base and 0 bases, with 10 bases remaining between them. Looked up from germline, CDR1 is SNHLY and CDR2 is FYNNEI. This CDR3 has 15 amino acids. The CDR3 DNA reads TGTGCCAGCAGTGAAGTTAGCGGTAGCTCCTACGAGCAGTACTTC. It encodes CASSEVSGSSYEQYF.

The chain links TRBV5-5 to TRBJ2-2; possible D gene TRBD1, 6 bases. This CDR3 has 15 amino acids. The V gene's germline CDR1 is SGHKS and CDR2 YYEKEE (reference sequence). The V gene lost 0 bases and the J gene lost 7 bases, with 13 bases spanning the gap. CDR3 nucleotides: TGTGCCAGCAGCTTGGCGGCAGGGGCTGGCGGGGAGCTGTTTTTT. This codes for CASSLAAGAGGELFF.

J is TRBJ1-1 and V is TRBV9; 7 positions match TRBD1. Unmatched junction bases numbered 5, after V lost 0 bases and J lost 0 bases. CDR3 length: 16 amino acids. Germline CDR1 is SGDLS and CDR2 is YYNGEE. CDR3 sequence (DNA): TGTGCCAGCAGCGTAGGGGACAGCGCTTTGAACACTGAAGCTTTCTTT. It codes for CASSVGDSALNTEAFF.

The CDR3, as DNA: TGTGCCAGCAGAACGGGACAGCAGGACGGGGAGCTGTTTTTT. It specifies CASRTGQQDGELFF. V and J are TRBV27 and TRBJ2-2; 7 nucleotides line up with TRBD1. The CDR3 has 14 residues. Germline V gene lookup returns CDR1 MNHEY and CDR2 SMNVEV (reference sequence). The V gene end was trimmed by 6 bases and the J gene end by 7 bases; junction bases not matched to a gene: 8.

This clone appeared a few times. This rearrangement joins TRBV29-1 to TRBJ1-1; the match to TRBD1 covers 8 bases. Per germline, CDR1 SQVTM and CDR2 ANQGSEA. V dropped 2 bases and J dropped 1; count of bases not matched to a gene: 0. The CDR3 spans 13 residues. The CDR3 nucleotides are TGCAGCGTTGAAACAGGGGGGAACACTGAAGCTTTCTTT. Protein: CSVETGGNTEAFF.

J is TRBJ2-4 and V is TRBV5-1, with 11 bases that match TRBD2. CDR1 and CDR2 from the germline V gene are SGHRS and YFSETQ. The J segment lost 1 base and the V segment lost 4 bases, leaving 4 bases of the junction unmatched. CDR3 length equals 16 residues. CDR3 coding DNA: TGCGCCAGCAGCCTGAGACTAGCGGGGGCCAAAAACATTCAGTACTTC. It translates to CASSLRLAGAKNIQYF.

J is TRBJ2-2 and V is TRBV28; the match to TRBD2 covers 11 bases. Per the germline V gene, CDR1 is MDHEN and CDR2 is SYDVKM. The trim removed 7 bases at V and 0 bases at J, leaving 10 bases unmatched. The CDR3 runs 18 residues. This chain's CDR3 is CASTAGLAGGANTGELFF. CDR3 coding DNA: TGTGCCAGCACCGCGGGGCTAGCGGGAGGAGCGAACACCGGGGAGCTGTTTTTT.

This chain uses TRBV7-9 with TRBJ2-1; D is perhaps TRBD2 (7 bases). The length of the CDR3 is 15 residues. V lost 2 bases and J lost 9, with 17 bases in between. From germline, CDR1 is SEHNR and CDR2 FQNEAQ (reference sequence). CDR3 in DNA: TGTGCCAGCAGCTTAAGGGTGGGGGGGCAGGGTGAGCAGTTCTTC. It codes for CASSLRVGGQGEQFF.

The CDR3 DNA reads as TGTGCCAGCAGCTTTTCCACTACGGGTCAGAGCCTTAGGGGCTACACCTTC. Translated, it gives CASSFSTTGQSLRGYTF. The rearrangement uses TRBV5-5 and TRBJ1-2; D is undetermined. Per the germline V gene, CDR1 is SGHKS and CDR2 is YYEKEE (reference sequence). V was pared by 2 bases and J by 8 bases, with 25 bases between. This CDR3 has 17 amino acids.

To note about this clone: Compared with germline, one end of the junction differs, possibly owing to a read error. J is TRBJ2-1 and V is TRBV11-2; 8 nucleotides align to TRBD2. The CDR3 runs to 12 residues. Looked up from germline, CDR1 is SGHAT and CDR2 is FQNNGV. The CDR3 DNA is TGTGCCAGCAGCTTAGAAGGGACTAGTTCCCTCTTC. Translation: CASSLEGTSSLF.

The rearrangement joins TRBV13 to TRBJ1-1; 8 bases align to TRBD1. The CDR3 has 14 amino acids. Per the germline V gene, CDR1 is PRHDT and CDR2 is FYEKMQ (reference sequence). The ends lost 6 bases at V and 1 base at J; junction bases unmatched: 4. The CDR3 DNA reads as TGTGCCAGCAGTTCCGGGACAGGGAACACTGAAGCTTTCTTT. Translating it yields CASSSGTGNTEAFF. Supplemented by reference TRBV13 and TRBJ1-1, the full variable domain reads AAGVIQSPRHLIKEKRETATLKCYPIPRHDTVYWYQQGPGQDPQFLISFYEKMQSDKGSIPDRFSAQQFSDYHSELNMSSLELGDSALYFCASSSGTGNTEAFFGQGTRLTVV.

This clone was seen once. V is TRBV6-1 and J is TRBJ2-3; 7 nucleotides match TRBD2. J lost 2 bases, V lost 7 bases, and 3 bases had no gene match. CDR1 is MNHNS, CDR2 SASEGT, per germline. The CDR3 is 13 residues long. The CDR3 loop is CASTRDYTDTQYF. CDR3 DNA: TGTGCCAGCACCCGGGACTACACAGATACGCAGTATTTT.

The gene calls are TRBV2 and TRBJ2-5; possible D gene TRBD1, 5 bases. The V gene's germline CDR1 is SNHLY and CDR2 FYNNEI. The CDR3 spans 13 residues. V lost 8 bases and J 9 bases, leaving 19 bases between the germline ends. The CDR3: CASGADLNPAQYF. The DNA of the CDR3 is TGTGCCAGCGGGGCGGACCTTAATCCGGCCCAGTACTTC. Full variable domain (remainder filled in from reference TRBV2 and TRBJ2-5): EPEVTQTPSHQVTQMGQEVILRCVPISNHLYFYWYRQILGQKVEFLVSFYNNEISEKSEIFDDQFSVERPDGSNFTLKIRSTKLEDSAMYFCASGADLNPAQYFGPGTRLLVL.

The rearrangement links TRBV5-5 to TRBJ1-5, with 7 nucleotides matching TRBD1. CDR1 is SGHKS and CDR2 is YYEKEE in the germline V gene (reference sequence). The CDR3 loop spans 13 amino acids. After removal of 4 bases from V and 7 bases from J, the junction contained 5 bases not matched to a gene. CDR3 DNA sequence: TGTGCCAGCAGCCAGGGGGTCGGGCAGCCCCAGCATTTT. It codes for CASSQGVGQPQHF.

CDR3 sequence reads: CASSLAHLNTEAFF. CDR3 DNA: TGTGCCAGCAGCTTAGCACATCTGAACACTGAAGCTTTCTTT. V gene TRBV7-2 combines with J gene TRBJ1-1; D is uncertain. Trimming took 0 bases from V and 0 from J, leaving 5 bases between them. Germline assignment: CDR1 SGHTA and CDR2 FQGNSA. The CDR3 runs 14 residues.

The chain couples TRBV7-9 to TRBJ1-3; weak D call: TRBD1 (5 bases). The CDR3 is 16 amino acids. With 5 bases removed from V and 2 bases from J, the gap between germline ends came to 16 bases. Looked up from germline, CDR1 is SEHNR and CDR2 is FQNEAQ (reference sequence). Written as DNA, the CDR3 is TGTGCCAGCAGCGCTTTGGGTGGGGGGGCTGGAAACACCATATATTTT. The encoded protein is CASSALGGGAGNTIYF.

V gene TRBV28 combines with J gene TRBJ1-5, with 7 positions matching TRBD1. The CDR3 contains 14 residues. The germline V gene has CDR1 MDHEN and CDR2 SYDVKM. J was trimmed by 6 bases and V by 2 bases; bases with no gene match: 4. CDR3 region: CASSLEGAIQPQHF. The CDR3 coding sequence is TGTGCCAGCAGTTTAGAGGGGGCGATTCAGCCCCAGCATTTT.

In DNA form, the CDR3 reads TGTGCCAGCAGCTTAACAGGGGGCGGGGTGAACTATGGCTACACCTTC. Translation: CASSLTGGGVNYGYTF. The genes are TRBV7-9 and TRBJ1-2; 9 bases match TRBD1. CDR3 length: 16 amino acids. From germline, CDR1 is SEHNR and CDR2 FQNEAQ (reference sequence). With V trimmed by 2 bases and J by 2 bases, 6 bases remained unmatched.

V is TRBV14 and J is TRBJ2-1, with D possibly being TRBD1 (5 bases). Germline V gene data show CDR1 as SGHDN and CDR2 as FVKESK. The CDR3 runs to 15 residues. V shed 4 bases and J shed 4 bases, with 14 bases lying between them. The CDR3 sequence is CASSRNGQTYNEQFF. DNA of the CDR3: TGTGCCAGCAGCCGGAACGGACAAACTTACAATGAGCAGTTCTTC.

This clone was found a few times. The chain employs TRBV9 and TRBJ2-6; 13 positions match TRBD2. The ends lost 4 bases at V and 2 bases at J; junction bases unmatched: 6. The germline gives CDR1 SGDLS, CDR2 YYNGEE. This CDR3 is 18 amino acids long. CDR3 region: CASSQATSGRAGANVLTF. In DNA form, the CDR3 reads TGTGCCAGCAGCCAAGCCACTAGCGGGAGGGCTGGGGCCAACGTCCTGACTTTC.

This clone was counted only a few times. V gene TRBV5-1 combines with J gene TRBJ2-7; D ambiguous. Germline CDR1 is SGHRS and CDR2 is YFSETQ. The CDR3 consists of 15 residues. Trimming stripped 0 bases from V and 1 base from J, with 11 bases between. CDR3 DNA sequence: TGCGCCAGCAGCTTGGGGGCAGCTCAGTCCTACGAGCAGTACTTC. Its protein is CASSLGAAQSYEQYF. Full variable domain (outside the CDR3, taken from reference TRBV5-1 and TRBJ2-7): KAGVTQTPRYLIKTRGQQVTLSCSPISGHRSVSWYQQTPGQGLQFLFEYFSETQRNKGNFPGRFSGRQFSNSRSEMNVSTLELGDSALYLCASSLGAAQSYEQYFGPGTRLTVT.

The J gene is TRBJ1-6, the V gene TRBV7-9, with 9 nucleotides matching TRBD1. V lost 5 bases and J lost 7; bases outside the gene matches: 3. Germline V lookup: CDR1 SEHNR, CDR2 FQNEAQ (reference sequence). The CDR3 consists of 14 residues. For the CDR3, the DNA is TGTGCCAGCAGCCACGGGACAGGGAATTCACCCCTCCACTTT. This translates into CASSHGTGNSPLHF. The entire variable domain, with the rest obtained from reference TRBV7-9 and TRBJ1-6, is as follows: DTGVSQNPRHKITKRGQNVTFRCDPISEHNRLYWYRQTLGQGPEFLTYFQNEAQLEKSRLLSDRFSAERPKGSFSTLEIQRTEQGDSAMYLCASSHGTGNSPLHFGNGTRLTVT.

V and J are TRBV2 and TRBJ1-6; TRBD1 matches 8 bases. This CDR3 comprises 15 residues. V gave up 4 bases and J gave up 10 bases; unmatched junction bases: 9. Germline CDR1 SNHLY, CDR2 FYNNEI. DNA for the CDR3: TGTGCCAGCAGTGGACAGGGGAATTTGTTGTCACCCCTCCACTTT. Translating gives CASSGQGNLLSPLHF.

The CDR3 protein is CASSATGGDYGYTF. The DNA for the CDR3 is TGTGCCAGCAGCGCCACAGGGGGGGACTATGGCTACACCTTC. This sequence joins TRBV7-9 and TRBJ1-2; 8 positions agree with TRBD1. Germline CDR1 is SEHNR and CDR2 is FQNEAQ (reference sequence). V lost 5 bases to trimming and J lost 3 bases; unmatched junction nucleotides: 5. This CDR3 has 14 amino acids.

J is TRBJ1-1 and V is TRBV6-5; D not resolved. Trimming removed 6 bases at V and 1 base at J, with 3 bases between. The V gene's germline CDR1 is MNHEY and CDR2 SVGAGI. The length of the CDR3 is 11 residues. This CDR3 reads CASRANTEAFF. The CDR3 DNA follows: TGTGCCAGCAGAGCGAACACTGAAGCTTTCTTT.

This chain joins TRBV27 and TRBJ2-3; 11 bases map to TRBD2. CDR1 and CDR2 from the germline V gene are MNHEY and SMNVEV (reference sequence). This CDR3 comprises 18 residues. J was trimmed by 3 bases and V by 5 bases; bases with no gene match: 13. This CDR3 is CASSPLAGGPILTDTQYF. In nucleotides, the CDR3 is TGTGCCAGCAGTCCGCTAGCGGGGGGCCCTATCTTAACAGATACGCAGTATTTT.

CDR3 protein: CASSLSLAGIGREQYF. DNA for the CDR3: TGTGCCAGCAGCCTGTCGTTAGCGGGGATTGGACGGGAGCAGTACTTC. The rearrangement uses TRBV14 and TRBJ2-7; TRBD2 agrees at 8 bases. This CDR3 contains 16 residues. J lost 7 bases, V lost 4 bases, and 15 bases had no gene match. The germline V gene encodes CDR1 SGHDN and CDR2 FVKESK.

V usage is TRBV19 and J usage is TRBJ1-2, with D uncertain. Trimming shortened V by 8 bases and J by 5 bases, and 15 bases separated the two germline ends. CDR3 size: 13 residues. Looked up from germline, CDR1 is LNHDA and CDR2 is SQIVND (reference sequence). The CDR3 coding sequence is TGTGCCAGTGAAGTAGGAGGGTCTTATGGCTACACCTTC. Translation gives CASEVGGSYGYTF.

This clone came up a few times. The sample has other DNA sequences that encode this CDR3 too. The genes are TRBV6-5 and TRBJ1-1; the D gene is possibly TRBD1 (5 bases). The germline gives CDR1 MNHEY, CDR2 SVGAGI. This CDR3 contains 14 residues. Trimming took 0 bases from V and 4 from J, leaving 9 bases between them. The CDR3 bases are TGTGCCAGCAGTTACTCGGCGGGGGGCACTGAAGCTTTCTTT. The encoded protein is CASSYSAGGTEAFF.

This sequence joins TRBV11-3 and TRBJ1-2; unclear D gene. Trimming took off 5 bases at V and 7 bases at J, with 17 bases between the two ends. Germline V gene sequence: CDR1 SGHNT, CDR2 YENEEA. This CDR3 has 14 residues. The CDR3 sequence: CASSPPLFRGGYTF. DNA for the CDR3: TGTGCCAGCAGCCCGCCGCTATTTCGAGGTGGCTACACCTTC.

This clone was recorded once. The chain is built from TRBV25-1 and TRBJ2-3, with TRBD2 as a possible D gene (6 bases). Trimming cost V 1 base and J 4 bases, with 12 bases left between them. Germline CDR1 reads MGHDK; CDR2 reads SYGVNS. The CDR3 is 15 amino acids. The CDR3 DNA reads as TGTGCCAGCAGTGAATTGGAGGGAGGAGCAGATACGCAGTATTTT. Its protein is CASSELEGGADTQYF.

A single count supports this clone. This chain connects TRBV15 to TRBJ1-5, with TRBD1 matching over 8 bases. The V and J ends lost 1 base and 4 bases, in that order; junction bases with no gene match: 3. This CDR3 spans 15 amino acids. Germline CDR1 is LNHNV and CDR2 is YYDKDF (reference sequence). CDR3 sequence: CATSRGDRGNQPQHF. As DNA, the CDR3 is TGTGCCACCAGCAGAGGCGACAGGGGTAATCAGCCCCAGCATTTT.